This record looks at one T cell receptor beta chain sequence and its context. Clones were read by immunoSEQ multiplex PCR, and TCRdb kept only the in-frame ones, dropping some. The sample lists about 280,000 clones; around 92% were seen once. The entry originates in a study of blood T cell repertoires in COVID-19. Study at large: COVID-19 samples collected from the United States, Italy and Spain covered acute and convalescent phases.

The Seattle patients, enrolled during active infection, were followed longitudinally. Sequencing was done on a sample of peripheral blood. This receptor was obtained from a woman aged 25 to 39 with COVID-19, enrolled during active disease.

The chain's CDR3 is CASSELSLADGETQYF. Here the CDR3 DNA reads TGCGCCAGCAGCGAACTGAGCCTTGCCGATGGAGAGACCCAGTACTTC. The J gene is TRBJ2-5, the V gene TRBV5-1; D uncertain. Germline lookup yields CDR1 SGHRS and CDR2 YFSETQ. Trimming removed 4 bases at V and 4 bases at J, with 20 bases between. There are 16 residues in the CDR3.